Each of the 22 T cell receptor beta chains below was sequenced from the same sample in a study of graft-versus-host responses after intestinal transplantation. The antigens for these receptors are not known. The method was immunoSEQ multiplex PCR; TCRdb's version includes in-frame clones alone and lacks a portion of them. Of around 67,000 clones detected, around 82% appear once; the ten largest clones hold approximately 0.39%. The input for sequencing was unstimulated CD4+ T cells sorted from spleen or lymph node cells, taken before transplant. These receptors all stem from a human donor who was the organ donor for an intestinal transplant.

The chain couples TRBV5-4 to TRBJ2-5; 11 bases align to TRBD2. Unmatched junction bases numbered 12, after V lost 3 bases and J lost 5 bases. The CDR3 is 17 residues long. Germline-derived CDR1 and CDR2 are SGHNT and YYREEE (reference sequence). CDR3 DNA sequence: TGTGCCAGCAGCTCTAAACCCCTAGCGGGGGGCGGGGAGACCCAGTACTTC. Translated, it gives CASSSKPLAGGGETQYF.

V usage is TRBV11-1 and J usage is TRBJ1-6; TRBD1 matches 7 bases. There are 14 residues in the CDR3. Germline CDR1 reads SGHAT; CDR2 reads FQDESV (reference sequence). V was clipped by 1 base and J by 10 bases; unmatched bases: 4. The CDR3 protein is CASSLDGGGSPLHF. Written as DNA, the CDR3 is TGTGCCAGCAGCTTAGATGGAGGGGGCTCACCCCTCCACTTT. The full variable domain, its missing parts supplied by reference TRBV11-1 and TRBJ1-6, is EAEVAQSPRYKITEKSQAVAFWCDPISGHATLYWYRQILGQGPELLVQFQDESVVDDSQLPKDRFSAERLKGVDSTLKIQPAELGDSAMYLCASSLDGGGSPLHFGNGTRLTVT.

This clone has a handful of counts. The CDR3 region has the DNA TGTGCCAGCAGTTTCCCTCGGACTAGTGGCTACACCTTC. Protein sequence: CASSFPRTSGYTF. The V gene is TRBV28, the J gene TRBJ1-2; D is ambiguous. This CDR3 has 13 amino acids. Per germline, CDR1 MDHEN and CDR2 SYDVKM. Trimming took 3 bases from V and 7 from J, leaving 12 bases between them.

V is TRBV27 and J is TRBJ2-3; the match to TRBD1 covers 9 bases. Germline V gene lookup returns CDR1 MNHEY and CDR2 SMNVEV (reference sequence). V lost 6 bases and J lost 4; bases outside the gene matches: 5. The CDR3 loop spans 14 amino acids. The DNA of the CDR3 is TGTGCCAGCAGATTGACAGGGGGACCAGATACGCAGTATTTT. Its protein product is CASRLTGGPDTQYF.

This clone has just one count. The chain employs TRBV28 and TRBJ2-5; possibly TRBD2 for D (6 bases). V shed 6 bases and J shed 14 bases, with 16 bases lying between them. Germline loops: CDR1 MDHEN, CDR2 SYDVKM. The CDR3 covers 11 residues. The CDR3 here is CASSSRGTSYF. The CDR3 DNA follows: TGTGCCAGCAGCTCCCGCGGGACCTCCTACTTC.

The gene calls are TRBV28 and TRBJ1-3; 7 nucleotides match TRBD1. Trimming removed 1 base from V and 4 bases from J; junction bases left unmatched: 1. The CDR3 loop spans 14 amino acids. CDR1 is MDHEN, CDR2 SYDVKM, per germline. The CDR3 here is CASSLYRGGNTIYF. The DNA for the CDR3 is TGTGCCAGCAGTTTATACAGGGGAGGAAACACCATATATTTT. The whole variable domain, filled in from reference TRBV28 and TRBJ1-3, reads DVKVTQSSRYLVKRTGEKVFLECVQDMDHENMFWYRQDPGLGLRLIYFSYDVKMKEKGDIPEGYSVSREKKERFSLILESASTNQTSMYLCASSLYRGGNTIYFGEGSWLTVV.

In DNA, the CDR3 is TGCAGCATCGCCGGGGTTGGCGAAAAACTGTTTTTT. It encodes CSIAGVGEKLFF. The rearrangement joins TRBV29-1 to TRBJ1-4; D is unclear. This CDR3 has 12 amino acids. Trimming removed 8 bases from V and 8 bases from J, with 15 bases in between. Germline CDR1 SQVTM, CDR2 ANQGSEA.

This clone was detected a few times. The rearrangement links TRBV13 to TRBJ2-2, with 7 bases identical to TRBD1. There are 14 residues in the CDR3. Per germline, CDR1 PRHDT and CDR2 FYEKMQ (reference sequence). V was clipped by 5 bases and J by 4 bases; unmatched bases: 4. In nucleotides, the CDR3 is TGTGCCAGCAGCATAGACAGGGCCACCGGGGAGCTGTTTTTT. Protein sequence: CASSIDRATGELFF.

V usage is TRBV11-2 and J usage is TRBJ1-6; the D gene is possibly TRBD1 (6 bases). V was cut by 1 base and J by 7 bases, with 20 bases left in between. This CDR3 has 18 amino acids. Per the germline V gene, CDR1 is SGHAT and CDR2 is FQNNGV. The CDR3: CASSLAQGNSRINSPLHF. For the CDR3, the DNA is TGTGCCAGCAGCTTAGCACAGGGAAACTCCCGGATAAATTCACCCCTCCACTTT.

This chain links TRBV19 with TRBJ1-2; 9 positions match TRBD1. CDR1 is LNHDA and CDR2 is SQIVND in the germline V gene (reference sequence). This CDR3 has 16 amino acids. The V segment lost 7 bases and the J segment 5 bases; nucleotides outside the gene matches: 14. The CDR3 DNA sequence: TGTGCCAGTAAAAGCGATCCGGGACAGGGCCGATATGGCTACACCTTC. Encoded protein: CASKSDPGQGRYGYTF. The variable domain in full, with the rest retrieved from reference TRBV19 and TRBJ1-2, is DGGITQSPKYLFRKEGQNVTLSCEQNLNHDAMYWYRQDPGQGLRLIYYSQIVNDFQKGDIAEGYSVSREKKESFPLTVTSAQKNPTAFYLCASKSDPGQGRYGYTFGSGTRLTVV.

The CDR3 loop reads CASSQTGGNQPQHF. The CDR3 nucleotides read TGTGCCAGCAGCCAGACAGGAGGCAATCAGCCCCAGCATTTT. The J gene is TRBJ1-5, the V gene TRBV7-3; perhaps TRBD1 as D (6 bases). Per germline, CDR1 SGHTA and CDR2 FQGTGA. V gave up 5 bases and J gave up 2 bases, with 10 bases separating them. This CDR3 has 14 residues.

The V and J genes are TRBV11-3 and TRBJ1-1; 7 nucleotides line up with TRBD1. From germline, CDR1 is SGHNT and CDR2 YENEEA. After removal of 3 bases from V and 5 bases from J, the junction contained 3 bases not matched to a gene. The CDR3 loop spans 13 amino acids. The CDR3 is CASSFGQETEAFF. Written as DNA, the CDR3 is TGTGCCAGCAGCTTTGGACAGGAGACTGAAGCTTTCTTT.

The CDR3 region is CASSPVADSRWSYEQYV. CDR3 nucleotide sequence: TGTGCCAGCAGTCCTGTTGCGGACTCGCGCTGGTCCTACGAGCAGTACGTC. The V gene is TRBV6-4, the J gene TRBJ2-7; possible D gene TRBD2, 5 bases. The germline V and J ends were trimmed by 5 bases and 1 base, with 21 bases remaining between them. CDR3 size: 17 residues. The germline V gene has CDR1 MRHNA and CDR2 SNTAGT.

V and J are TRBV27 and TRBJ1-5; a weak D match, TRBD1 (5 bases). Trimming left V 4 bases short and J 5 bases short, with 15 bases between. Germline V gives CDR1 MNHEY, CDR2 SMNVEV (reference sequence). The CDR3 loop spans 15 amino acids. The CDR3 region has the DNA TGTGCCAGCAGTTCCAGGGCCCTCCCGGATCAGCCCCAGCATTTT. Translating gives CASSSRALPDQPQHF.

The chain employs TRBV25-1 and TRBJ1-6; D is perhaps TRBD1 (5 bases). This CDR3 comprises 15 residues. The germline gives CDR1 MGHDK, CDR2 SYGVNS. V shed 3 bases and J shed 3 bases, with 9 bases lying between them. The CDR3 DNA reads TGTGCCAGCAGTGAGCGGGGACTCTATAATTCACCCCTCCACTTT. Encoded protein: CASSERGLYNSPLHF.

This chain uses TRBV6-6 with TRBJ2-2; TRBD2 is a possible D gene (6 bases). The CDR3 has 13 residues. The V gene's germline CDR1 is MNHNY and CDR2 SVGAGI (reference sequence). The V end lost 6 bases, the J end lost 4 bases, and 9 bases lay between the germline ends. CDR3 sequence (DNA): TGTGCCAGCAGAACCGGGAGCACCGGGGAGCTGTTTTTT. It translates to CASRTGSTGELFF.

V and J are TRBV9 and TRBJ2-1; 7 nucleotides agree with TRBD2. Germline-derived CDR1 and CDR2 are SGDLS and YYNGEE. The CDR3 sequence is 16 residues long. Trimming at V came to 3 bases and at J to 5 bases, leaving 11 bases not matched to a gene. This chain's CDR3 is CASSAYLWGGNNEQFF. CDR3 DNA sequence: TGTGCCAGCAGCGCGTACTTATGGGGAGGGAACAATGAGCAGTTCTTC.

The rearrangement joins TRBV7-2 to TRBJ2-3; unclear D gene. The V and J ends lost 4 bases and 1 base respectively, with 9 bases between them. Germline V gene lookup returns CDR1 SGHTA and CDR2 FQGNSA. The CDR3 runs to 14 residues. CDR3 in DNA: TGTGCCAGCAGCTACGGGTGGGGCACAGATACGCAGTATTTT. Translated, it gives CASSYGWGTDTQYF.

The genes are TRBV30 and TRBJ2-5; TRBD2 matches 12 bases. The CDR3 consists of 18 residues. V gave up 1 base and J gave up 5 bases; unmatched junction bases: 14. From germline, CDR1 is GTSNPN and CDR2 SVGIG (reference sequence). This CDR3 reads CAWSEGRLAGGPGETQYF. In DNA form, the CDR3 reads TGTGCCTGGAGTGAGGGGCGCCTAGCGGGGGGGCCGGGGGAGACCCAGTACTTC. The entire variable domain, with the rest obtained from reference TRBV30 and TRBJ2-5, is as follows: SQTIHQWPATLVQPVGSPLSLECTVEGTSNPNLYWYRQAAGRGLQLLFYSVGIGQISSEVPQNLSASRPQDRQFILSSKKLLLSDSGFYLCAWSEGRLAGGPGETQYFGPGTRLLVL.

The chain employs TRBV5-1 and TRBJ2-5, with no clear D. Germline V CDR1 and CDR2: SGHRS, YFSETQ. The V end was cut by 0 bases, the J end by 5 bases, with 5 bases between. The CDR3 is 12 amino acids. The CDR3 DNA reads TGCGCCAGCAGCTTGGCCAGGGAGACCCAGTACTTC. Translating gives CASSLARETQYF. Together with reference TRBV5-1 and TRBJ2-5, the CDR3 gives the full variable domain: KAGVTQTPRYLIKTRGQQVTLSCSPISGHRSVSWYQQTPGQGLQFLFEYFSETQRNKGNFPGRFSGRQFSNSRSEMNVSTLELGDSALYLCASSLARETQYFGPGTRLLVL.

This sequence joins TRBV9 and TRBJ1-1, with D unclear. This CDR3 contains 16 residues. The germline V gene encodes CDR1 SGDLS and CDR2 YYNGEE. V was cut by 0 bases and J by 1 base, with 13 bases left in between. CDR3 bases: TGTGCCAGCAGCGTAGAAGTGGAACTATGGAACACTGAAGCTTTCTTT. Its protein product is CASSVEVELWNTEAFF.

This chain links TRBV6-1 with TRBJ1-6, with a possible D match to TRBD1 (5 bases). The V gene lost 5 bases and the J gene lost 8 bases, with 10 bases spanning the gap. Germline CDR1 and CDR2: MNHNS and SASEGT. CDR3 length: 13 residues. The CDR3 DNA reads TGTGCCAGCAGTCACAGGTGGGATTCACCCCTCCACTTT. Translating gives CASSHRWDSPLHF.